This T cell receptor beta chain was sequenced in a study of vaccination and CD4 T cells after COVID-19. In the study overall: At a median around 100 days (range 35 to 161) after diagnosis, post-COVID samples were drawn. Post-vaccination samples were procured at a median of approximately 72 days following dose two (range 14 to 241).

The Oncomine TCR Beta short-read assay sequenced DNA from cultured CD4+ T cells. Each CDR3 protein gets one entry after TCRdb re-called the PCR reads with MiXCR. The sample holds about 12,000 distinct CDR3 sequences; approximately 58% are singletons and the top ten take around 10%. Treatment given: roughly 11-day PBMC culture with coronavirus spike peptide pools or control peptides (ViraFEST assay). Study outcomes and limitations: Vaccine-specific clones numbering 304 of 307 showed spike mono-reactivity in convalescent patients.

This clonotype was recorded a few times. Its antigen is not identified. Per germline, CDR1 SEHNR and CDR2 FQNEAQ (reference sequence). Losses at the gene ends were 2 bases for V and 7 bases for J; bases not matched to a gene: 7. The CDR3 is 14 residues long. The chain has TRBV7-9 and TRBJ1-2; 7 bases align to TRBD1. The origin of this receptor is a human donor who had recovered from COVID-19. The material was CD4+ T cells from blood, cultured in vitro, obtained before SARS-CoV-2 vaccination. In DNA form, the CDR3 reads TGTGCCAGCAGCTTATGGGACAGCGCCTCTGGCTACACCTTC. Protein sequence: CASSLWDSASGYTF.